A single sample gave rise to the 12 T cell receptor beta chains below, sequenced in a study of T cells in Graves' hyperthyroidism and ophthalmopathy. Amplification yielded TCR beta CDR3 regions, with RNA transcripts as the source. Researchers ran a first-round RT-PCR on the TCR CDR3 using the HTBI primer set. TCRdb fed the multiplex PCR reads into MiXCR, producing one record per CDR3 protein. The data show about 770,000 distinct CDR3 sequences, with around 19% seen just once and 16% held by the top ten. The source material was blood. The origin of the receptors is a woman in her forties or fifties with Graves' hyperthyroidism that later progressed to Graves' ophthalmopathy.

Of note for this clonotype: The junction does not match germline at one end; this may be a read error. The V call is TRBV10-1, the J call TRBJ2-3; 9 bases line up with TRBD2. The CDR3 loop spans 18 amino acids. Germline loops: CDR1 WNHNN, CDR2 SYGVQD (reference sequence). The CDR3 nucleotides read TGCGCCAGCAGCGATCTACAACCGGGACTAGCCGGCACAGATACGCAGTATTTC. This codes for CASSDLQPGLAGTDTQYF.

This chain joins TRBV7-9 and TRBJ2-5, with D uncertain. The germline gives CDR1 SEHNR, CDR2 FQNEAQ (reference sequence). The CDR3 loop spans 12 amino acids. V was clipped by 5 bases and J by 7 bases, with 11 bases between them. CDR3 loop: CASSVPRRTQYF. The CDR3 coding sequence is TGTGCCAGCAGCGTCCCCAGGCGGACCCAGTACTTC.

This clonotype has more than one count but fewer than ten. V and J are TRBV20-1 and TRBJ1-2, with 12 bases that match TRBD1. In germline, CDR1 is DFQATT, CDR2 SNEGSKA (reference sequence). V dropped 6 bases and J dropped 4; count of bases not matched to a gene: 9. This CDR3 spans 15 amino acids. For the CDR3, the DNA is TGCAGTGCACAACCGGGACAGGGGGCTTTCTATGGCTACACCTTC. This gives the protein CSAQPGQGAFYGYTF.

The CDR3 DNA sequence: TGCGCCAGCAGTGAGTTCCTGGGTCGGGCCCAGAAGGATACGCAGTATTTT. Translated: CASSEFLGRAQKDTQYF. V usage is TRBV10-1 and J usage is TRBJ2-3; D unclear. Germline-derived CDR1 and CDR2 are WNHNN and SYGVQD (reference sequence). The length of the CDR3 is 17 residues. Trimming took 1 base from V and 6 from J, leaving 20 bases between them.

V and J are TRBV3-1 and TRBJ2-7, with TRBD2 matching 9 bases. The CDR3 is made up of 16 amino acids. Germline V CDR1 and CDR2: LGHDT, YNNKEL (reference sequence). V lost 6 bases to trimming and J lost 1 base; unmatched junction nucleotides: 10. CDR3 sequence (DNA): TGTGCCAGCAGTTATAGCGGGGGCTCGCGATCCTACGAGCAGTACTTC. It specifies CASSYSGGSRSYEQYF.

This clonotype has ten or more counts. The chain is built from TRBV30 and TRBJ1-5; tentatively, D is TRBD1 (5 bases). V lost 3 bases and J 0 bases, leaving 9 bases between the germline ends. The V gene's germline CDR1 is GTSNPN and CDR2 SVGIG (reference sequence). The CDR3 is 14 residues long. The CDR3 protein is CAWRSTVSNQPQHF. CDR3 nucleotides: TGTGCCTGGAGGTCGACAGTTAGCAATCAGCCCCAGCATTTT.

This clonotype was seen many times. This chain links TRBV5-1 with TRBJ2-3; 10 bases align to TRBD2. CDR1 and CDR2 (germline): SGHRS, YFSETQ. The junction had 6 bases not matched to a gene; V was cut back by 1 base and J by 7 bases. The CDR3 extends over 15 amino acids. CDR3 region: CASSLTSGATHTQYF. In nucleotides, the CDR3 is TGCGCCAGCAGCTTGACTAGCGGGGCAACTCATACGCAGTATTTT.

Worth noting for this clonotype: This may be a read error, as it is one base from a much larger clone. The CDR3 DNA sequence: TGCAGTGCTAGAGATACTCCTAGCGGGGGACTGATTGGTACGCAGTATTTT. This sequence encodes CSARDTPSGGLIGTQYF. The chain recombines TRBV20-1 with TRBJ2-3; TRBD2 agrees at 10 bases. Per the germline V gene, CDR1 is DFQATT and CDR2 is SNEGSKA (reference sequence). V lost 0 bases to trimming and J lost 8 bases; unmatched junction nucleotides: 14. This CDR3 comprises 17 residues.

This clonotype was recorded only once. This chain links TRBV24-1 with TRBJ2-3; D perhaps matches TRBD1 (5 bases). The V gene's germline CDR1 is KGHDR and CDR2 SFDVKD. Trimming cost V 0 bases and J 2 bases, with 14 bases left between them. This CDR3 has 17 amino acids. In DNA, the CDR3 is TGTGCCACCAGTGATTTGCTTCGCAGGGATTACACAGATACGCAGTATTTT. It specifies CATSDLLRRDYTDTQYF.

The chain links TRBV4-1 to TRBJ1-5; a possible D gene is TRBD1 (6 bases). CDR1 and CDR2 (germline): MGHRA, YSYEKL. With 0 bases removed from V and 4 bases from J, the gap between germline ends came to 16 bases. CDR3 length: 17 residues. The CDR3 is CASSQDRMTGGNQPQHF. CDR3 in DNA: TGCGCCAGCAGCCAAGACCGGATGACAGGTGGGAATCAGCCCCAGCATTTT.

This clonotype appeared a few times. This chain joins TRBV6-5 and TRBJ2-2; TRBD2 matches at 13 bases. Germline loops: CDR1 MNHEY, CDR2 SVGAGI. V gave up 1 base and J gave up 4 bases; unmatched junction bases: 3. The CDR3 has 17 residues. Written as DNA, the CDR3 is TGTGCCAGCAGTTACTGGGGACTAGCGGGGAGCACCGGGGAGCTGTTTTTT. It translates to CASSYWGLAGSTGELFF.

The J gene is TRBJ1-1, the V gene TRBV27; D remains unclear. V was clipped by 5 bases and J by 3 bases, with 16 bases between them. This CDR3 is 15 amino acids long. Germline V gene data show CDR1 as MNHEY and CDR2 as SMNVEV (reference sequence). The CDR3 DNA sequence: TGTGCCAGCAGTCTAGAGTCACCTTTGGACACTGAAGCTTTCTTT. The encoded protein is CASSLESPLDTEAFF.